Below are 9 T cell receptor beta chains sequenced from a single sample in a study of blood T cells in healthy people across ages. Sample-barcoded 5' priming and a J-beta primer mix drove a second PCR of about 6 to 11 cycles. TCRdb reprocessed the 5' RACE reads with MiXCR, giving one entry per CDR3 protein. This table holds 1.5 million to 1.8 million distinct CDR3 sequences, approximately 43% found once. The specimen was blood. The receptors here all came from a woman aged 18-29 years in good health.

The CDR3 here is CASRQGPITEAFF. CDR3 nucleotide sequence: TGTGCCAGCAGACAGGGGCCAATAACTGAAGCTTTCTTT. This rearrangement joins TRBV27 to TRBJ1-1; 7 bases fit TRBD1. This CDR3 comprises 13 residues. The ends lost 6 bases at V and 5 bases at J; junction bases unmatched: 6. In germline, CDR1 is MNHEY, CDR2 SMNVEV (reference sequence).

A few counts support this clonotype. V and J are TRBV18 and TRBJ1-2, with 12 bases that match TRBD1. Germline CDR1 and CDR2: KGHSH and LQKENI. CDR3 length equals 17 residues. The junction had 13 bases not matched to a gene; V was cut back by 6 bases and J by 5 bases. In nucleotides, the CDR3 is TGTGCCAGCTCGTCCGGGACAGGGGGCGCGAACTGGTATGGCTACACCTTC. Translated, it gives CASSSGTGGANWYGYTF.

A few counts support this clonotype. The chain is built from TRBV7-9 and TRBJ2-3; D perhaps matches TRBD2 (6 bases). CDR3 length: 12 residues. Trimming shortened V by 9 bases and J by 2 bases, and 9 bases separated the two germline ends. Germline CDR1 reads SEHNR; CDR2 reads FQNEAQ (reference sequence). The CDR3 nucleotides read TGTGCCAGGGCGGGAATCACAGATACGCAGTATTTT. It specifies CARAGITDTQYF.

This clonotype was seen only a few times. This chain connects TRBV14 to TRBJ1-1, with TRBD1 as a possible D gene (5 bases). Per the germline V gene, CDR1 is SGHDN and CDR2 is FVKESK. This CDR3 spans 16 amino acids. With 0 bases removed from V and 0 bases from J, the gap between germline ends came to 11 bases. In nucleotides, the CDR3 is TGTGCCAGCAGCCAAGATGGAGGACATTTGAACACTGAAGCTTTCTTT. Amino acid sequence: CASSQDGGHLNTEAFF. Full variable domain (remainder filled in from reference TRBV14 and TRBJ1-1): EAGVTQFPSHSVIEKGQTVTLRCDPISGHDNLYWYRRVMGKEIKFLLHFVKESKQDESGMPNNRFLAERTGGTYSTLKVQPAELEDSGVYFCASSQDGGHLNTEAFFGQGTRLTVV.

The chain employs TRBV18 and TRBJ1-1, with D unclear. Germline CDR1 KGHSH, CDR2 LQKENI. Trimming left V 8 bases short and J 0 bases short, with 10 bases between. This CDR3 region has 13 residues. The CDR3, as DNA: TGTGCCAGCGCCCCCGAGATGAACACTGAAGCTTTCTTT. Translated: CASAPEMNTEAFF.

This clonotype was recorded only once. This chain connects TRBV6-2 or TRBV6-3 to TRBJ1-2; D possibly corresponds to TRBD1 (6 bases). CDR1 is MNHEY and CDR2 is SVGEGT in the germline V gene. This CDR3 spans 14 amino acids. Trimming removed 0 bases at V and 5 bases at J, with 10 bases between. The CDR3 sequence is CASSYSKQGYGYTF. The CDR3 DNA reads as TGTGCCAGCAGTTACTCGAAACAGGGATATGGCTACACCTTC.

The J gene is TRBJ2-7, the V gene TRBV9; the D call may be TRBD1 or TRBD2 (5 bases each). V dropped 3 bases and J dropped 6 bases, with 13 bases sitting between them. Germline CDR1 SGDLS, CDR2 YYNGEE. The CDR3 covers 13 residues. Here the CDR3 DNA reads TGTGCCAGCAGCGGAGACGAGGGACGCGAGCAGTACTTC. Its protein is CASSGDEGREQYF.

This chain links TRBV12-3 or TRBV12-4 with TRBJ1-4; D perhaps matches TRBD1 (6 bases). The CDR3 runs to 15 residues. With 2 bases removed from V and 3 bases from J, the gap between germline ends came to 10 bases. The CDR3 DNA is TGTGCCAGCAGTTTAAATCAGGGGTCTAATGAAAAACTGTTTTTT. Residues: CASSLNQGSNEKLFF.

The chain couples TRBV27 to TRBJ2-7, with TRBD1 matching over 7 bases. V lost 3 bases to trimming and J lost 4 bases; unmatched junction nucleotides: 6. Germline V gene data show CDR1 as MNHEY and CDR2 as SMNVEV (reference sequence). CDR3 length equals 14 residues. This CDR3 is CASSFSRGSYEQYF. As DNA, the CDR3 is TGTGCCAGCAGTTTTTCCAGGGGGTCTTACGAGCAGTACTTC.